Below are 14 T cell receptor beta chains sequenced from a single sample in a study of glioma-infiltrating T cells. The iRepertoire nested amplicon-rescue multiplex PCR amplified TCR alpha and beta CDR3s from RNA. MiXCR, applied by TCRdb to the multiplex PCR reads, yields one record per CDR3 protein. This sample has fewer than 200,000 distinct CDR3 sequences, with around 40% found just once. The material sequenced was glioma tissue, nonneoplastic brain tissue, or PBMCs (not recorded which). The origin of the receptors is a human donor with low-grade glioma or glioblastoma, undergoing nonglioma brain surgery, or in good health (not recorded which).

About this clonotype: This may come from a read error, since a much larger clone is one base off. V and J are TRBV6-1 and TRBJ1-1, with D perhaps TRBD1 (5 bases). CDR1 is MNHNS, CDR2 SASEGT, per germline. The CDR3 covers 13 residues. DNA of the CDR3: TGTGCCACCAGTGGACAATCGGACACTGAAGCTTTCTTT. Translated, it gives CATSGQSDTEAFF.

This chain links TRBV4-1 with TRBJ2-7, with a tentative D call TRBD1 (6 bases). Germline-derived CDR1 and CDR2 are MGHRA and YSYEKL. The CDR3 contains 14 residues. Trimming pared 0 bases from V and 2 bases from J, leaving 8 bases between. The CDR3: CASSQEAGAYEQYF. The DNA of the CDR3 is TGCGCCAGCAGCCAAGAGGCAGGGGCCTACGAGCAGTACTTC.

Of note for this clonotype: The junction and the germline gene differ at one end; a read error may be behind it. This chain links TRBV3-1 with TRBJ2-5; D gene ambiguous. CDR3 length: 13 residues. CDR1 and CDR2 from the germline V gene are LGHDT and YNNKEL (reference sequence). This CDR3 is CASGQGSPETQYF. The CDR3 DNA is TGTGCCAGCGGCCAAGGGTCCCCGGAGACCCAGTACTTC.

As concerns this clonotype: A read error may be the cause here, since a much bigger clone is one base away. J is TRBJ1-1 and V is TRBV24-1, with D perhaps matching TRBD1 (6 bases). The CDR3 totals 14 residues. Trimming pared 8 bases from V and 7 bases from J, leaving 19 bases between. Germline CDR1 KGHDR, CDR2 SFDVKD. CDR3 nucleotides: TGTGCCACCATTGACTCACAGGGACTTCGTGAAGCTTTCTTT. Translation: CATIDSQGLREAFF.

This chain joins TRBV7-2 and TRBJ2-7; unclear D gene. This CDR3 spans 16 amino acids. The ends were cut back, 1 base at V and 1 base at J, with 14 bases in the middle. Germline V gene lookup returns CDR1 SGHTA and CDR2 FQGNSA. The CDR3 DNA reads TGTGCCAGCAGCTTAGTCTCAGGAATTAATTCCTACGAGCAGTACTTC. Translating gives CASSLVSGINSYEQYF.

This clonotype was seen only a few times. The chain has TRBV19 and TRBJ2-5; 11 bases agree with TRBD2. V was pared by 5 bases and J by 4 bases, with 3 bases of the junction left unmatched. The CDR3 runs 14 residues. Germline V gene lookup returns CDR1 LNHDA and CDR2 SQIVND (reference sequence). For the CDR3, the DNA is TGTGCCAGTAGTGTCGGGACTAGCGGAGAGACCCAGTACTTC. This translates into CASSVGTSGETQYF. Full variable domain (outside the CDR3, taken from reference TRBV19 and TRBJ2-5): DGGITQSPKYLFRKEGQNVTLSCEQNLNHDAMYWYRQDPGQGLRLIYYSQIVNDFQKGDIAEGYSVSREKKESFPLTVTSAQKNPTAFYLCASSVGTSGETQYFGPGTRLLVL.

This clonotype was observed at least ten times. The chain carries TRBV27 and TRBJ1-3; D not resolved. The CDR3 spans 15 residues. V lost 5 bases and J lost 0, with 11 bases in between. Germline V lookup: CDR1 MNHEY, CDR2 SMNVEV (reference sequence). CDR3 region: CASSPTVPSGNTIYF. The CDR3 DNA follows: TGTGCCAGCAGTCCCACAGTACCCTCTGGAAACACCATATATTTT.

The genes are TRBV5-4 and TRBJ2-3; no firm D call. The germline V gene has CDR1 SGHNT and CDR2 YYREEE (reference sequence). The CDR3 is 14 amino acids. The V end lost 4 bases, the J end lost 4 bases, and 13 bases lay between the germline ends. The CDR3 here is CASSQFLCADTQYF. CDR3 nucleotides: TGTGCCAGCAGCCAGTTTCTATGCGCAGATACGCAGTATTTT.

V usage is TRBV12-3 or TRBV12-4 and J usage is TRBJ2-3, with D possibly TRBD1 on 6 matching bases. The length of the CDR3 is 11 residues. V was shortened by 9 bases and J by 5 bases, with 9 bases between the two germline ends. CDR3: CASQGQDTQYF. CDR3 sequence (DNA): TGTGCCAGTCAGGGGCAAGATACGCAGTATTTT.

Regarding this clonotype: A much larger clonotype is one base distant, so this may be a read error. This chain connects TRBV20-1 to TRBJ2-5; TRBD2 agrees at 7 bases. CDR3 length equals 13 residues. Germline assignment: CDR1 DFQATT and CDR2 SNEGSKA (reference sequence). V gave up 4 bases and J gave up 5 bases; unmatched junction bases: 7. The CDR3 region is CSAKISGGETQYF. The CDR3 DNA is TGCAGTGCTAAGATATCGGGAGGCGAGACCCAGTACTTC.

The V and J genes are TRBV5-1 and TRBJ1-2; D uncertain. Trimming took off 0 bases at V and 4 bases at J, with 13 bases between the two ends. The CDR3 loop spans 15 amino acids. Germline-derived CDR1 and CDR2 are SGHRS and YFSETQ. The CDR3 bases are TGCGCCAGCAGCTTGGGAGTTCCCTGGACCTATGGCTACACCTTC. Translated, it gives CASSLGVPWTYGYTF.

This chain connects TRBV5-4 to TRBJ2-7, with TRBD2 identical over 8 bases. Germline loops: CDR1 SGHNT, CDR2 YYREEE (reference sequence). The CDR3 sequence is 14 residues long. With V trimmed by 0 bases and J by 1 base, 0 bases remained unmatched. The CDR3 reads CASSLAGGSYEQYF. DNA for the CDR3: TGTGCCAGCAGCTTGGCGGGAGGGTCCTACGAGCAGTACTTC.

In its sample, this clonotype was seen a few times. The chain couples TRBV29-1 to TRBJ2-3, with no clear D. Germline V gives CDR1 SQVTM, CDR2 ANQGSEA. The CDR3 spans 11 residues. Trimming took 7 bases from V and 2 from J, leaving 7 bases between them. Here the CDR3 DNA reads TGCAGCGGAACAGTCACAGATACGCAGTATTTT. It specifies CSGTVTDTQYF.

V usage is TRBV29-1 and J usage is TRBJ1-2, with D hard to call. Germline CDR1 reads SQVTM; CDR2 reads ANQGSEA. V lost 2 bases, J lost 8 bases, and 12 bases lay in between. The CDR3 spans 12 residues. CDR3 in amino acids: CSVESGLRGYTF. CDR3 in DNA: TGCAGCGTTGAAAGCGGGTTGCGGGGCTACACCTTC.